This TCR beta chain originates from a study of early T cells in non-severe SARS-CoV-2 infection. TCRdb passed the 5' RACE reads through MiXCR, listing each CDR3 protein once. The data hold 40,000 or so distinct CDR3 sequences, with roughly 11% observed a single time. Study-level findings and limits: Sequences matched to VDJdb favored anti-spike CD8 responses, while private and CD4 specificities were missed.

V was clipped by 1 base and J by 9 bases; unmatched bases: 2. The CDR3 loop spans 13 amino acids. Germline CDR1 SGHTA, CDR2 FQGNSA. This clonotype was detected many times. Its antigen remains unidentified. The sample taken for sequencing was whole blood. The TCR comes from an adult who was a healthcare worker with PCR-confirmed SARS-CoV-2 infection or an uninfected control (not recorded which). This chain joins TRBV7-2 and TRBJ2-1; TRBD2 matches 8 bases. This CDR3 reads CASSLDREGEQFF. The DNA for the CDR3 is TGTGCCAGCAGCTTAGATCGGGAGGGTGAGCAGTTCTTC.